This T cell receptor (beta chain) was identified during a study of glioma-infiltrating T cells. Notes on the study in general: Very few CDR3 sequences were shared between tissue and blood. Non-neoplastic patients had below-expected tissue-blood divergence, while all gliomas exceeded expectation.

V was shortened by 5 bases and J by 4 bases, with 5 bases between the two germline ends. CDR3 length equals 11 residues. Germline CDR1 MNHNS, CDR2 SASEGT. This clonotype was seen at least ten times. Its antigen is not identified. Using RNA template, CDR3s of TCR alpha and beta were amplified with iRepertoire arm-PCR. Tissue mRNA or PBMC total RNA, roughly 100-400 ng, went into one-step reverse transcription and amplification. One entry per CDR3 protein results from TCRdb running MiXCR on the multiplex PCR reads. This sample has about 130,000 distinct CDR3 sequences, with more than 20% found just once. The V and J genes are TRBV6-1 and TRBJ1-1; no firm D call. What was sequenced was glioma tissue, nonneoplastic brain tissue, or PBMCs (not recorded which). This sequence originates from a human donor with low-grade glioma or glioblastoma, undergoing nonglioma brain surgery, or in good health (not recorded which). CDR3 coding DNA: TGTGCCAGCAGTCGTCTCACTGAAGCTTTCTTT. Translated, it gives CASSRLTEAFF.